The sequence of this T cell receptor beta chain was determined in a study of early T cells in non-severe SARS-CoV-2 infection. TCRdb redid the calling of the 5' RACE reads with MiXCR, one entry per CDR3 protein. This sample has tens of thousands of distinct CDR3 sequences; roughly 5% occur once, and the top ten carry around 15%. The source is an adult who was a healthcare worker with PCR-confirmed SARS-CoV-2 infection or an uninfected control (not recorded which). Sequencing was performed on whole blood.

CDR3 sequence (DNA): TGTGCCAGTGGTCGCTCCTATAATTCACCCCTCCACTTT. The encoded protein is CASGRSYNSPLHF. This chain connects TRBV5-5 to TRBJ1-6, with no clear D. Germline V lookup: CDR1 SGHKS, CDR2 YYEKEE (reference sequence). The CDR3 is made up of 13 amino acids. V was cut by 8 bases and J by 0 bases, with 6 bases left in between. The full variable domain, completed using reference TRBV5-5 and TRBJ1-6, is DAGVTQSPTHLIKTRGQQVTLRCSPISGHKSVSWYQQVLGQGPQFIFQYYEKEERGRGNFPDRFSARQFPNYSSELNVNALLLGDSALYLCASGRSYNSPLHFGNGTRLTVT.